This TCR beta chain emerged from a study of monozygotic twins with inflammatory bowel disease. Study results and caveats: No repertoire similarity difference was seen between concordant and discordant twins; power was possibly limited. Clonotype overlap with others was lower in IBD patients than in healthy twins, a difference that was greatest with disease activity.

Making each TCR library took approximately 3,400 ng of total RNA. With the 5' RACE reads reprocessed, TCRdb shows one record per CDR3 protein and no DNA. In total, the table holds about 450,000 distinct CDR3 sequences. On this clonotype: Its cognate antigen is unknown.

The CDR3 contains 14 residues. CDR1 and CDR2 (germline): LGHDT, YNNKEL (reference sequence). The receptor was derived from a human donor with ulcerative colitis or Crohn's disease, or a healthy co-twin of an affected twin (not recorded which). Sequenced input: blood. The chain uses TRBV3-1 and TRBJ1-1. CDR3 sequence: CASSQRGVNTEAFF.